The clone carrying this T cell receptor beta chain was detected ten times or more. The record originates from a study of T cells in Graves' hyperthyroidism and ophthalmopathy. Study information: At initial diagnosis, before any treatment had begun, peripheral blood was obtained.

Ophthalmopathy patients had Clinical Activity Score at least 3, NOSPECS grade at least 4, duration under 3 months. From RNA transcripts, TCR beta CDR3 regions were amplified. First-round RT-PCR of the TCR CDR3 relied on the HTBI primer set. TCRdb passed the multiplex PCR reads through MiXCR, listing each CDR3 protein once. The data show over 500,000 distinct CDR3 sequences, with 15% to 20% seen just once and 25% to 30% held by the top ten. Trimming cost V 4 bases and J 2 bases, with 6 bases left between them. This CDR3 region has 12 residues. CDR1 is MDHEN and CDR2 is SYDVKM in the germline V gene. Material: blood. This TCR was recovered from a woman in her 30s with Graves' ophthalmopathy. The chain uses TRBV28 and TRBJ2-7; D is unclear. CDR3 amino acids: CASSWIPYEQYF. The CDR3 DNA follows: TGTGCCAGCAGTTGGATCCCCTACGAGCAGTACTTC. The full variable domain, in which reference TRBV28 and TRBJ2-7 provide the parts outside the CDR3, is DVKVTQSSRYLVKRTGEKVFLECVQDMDHENMFWYRQDPGLGLRLIYFSYDVKMKEKGDIPEGYSVSREKKERFSLILESASTNQTSMYLCASSWIPYEQYFGPGTRLTVT.